The clone carrying this T cell receptor beta chain has only one observation. This sample stems from a study of blood T cell repertoires in COVID-19. Study background: Whether acute or convalescent, the COVID-19 samples came from the United States, Italy and Spain. PBMCs, B-cell-depleted T cells, or T cells provided the cDNA or gDNA that made up the material.

The germline gives CDR1 SGHTA, CDR2 FQGTGA. The CDR3 is 16 amino acids. V was cut by 5 bases and J by 7 bases, with 21 bases left in between. TCRdb's copy holds only in-frame clones and misses some; the assay was immunoSEQ multiplex PCR. Among roughly 52,000 clones listed, roughly 88% were seen once. The V call is TRBV7-3, the J call TRBJ2-1; possible D gene TRBD2, 7 bases. Sequencing input: peripheral blood. The TCR comes from a woman of 80 years or more with acute or convalescent COVID-19. The CDR3 nucleotides read TGTGCCAGCAGCCCACTAGTCGGAGGGGGGGAAAATGAGCAGTTCTTC. Its protein product is CASSPLVGGGENEQFF.